This T cell receptor beta chain was obtained from a study of T cell repertoires in cytomegalovirus infection. On the study more broadly: Selected CMV epitopes included recently identified HLA-C-restricted ones as well as well-studied HLA-B-restricted ones.

Between the trimmed V and J ends, which lost 4 bases and 8 bases, there was a span of 17 bases. Germline values: CDR1 SGHVS, CDR2 FNYEAQ. This CDR3 has 14 amino acids. With respect to this clonotype: Antigen specificity is unknown.

Study conclusions and caveats: It was HLA-C-restricted CMV-specific TCR beta clonotypes that dominated the response ex vivo.

One entry per CDR3 protein, called by TCRdb with MiXCR from the reads. The sample holds hundreds of thousands of distinct CDR3 sequences, around 29% seen once. The genes are TRBV7-6 and TRBJ1-2, with D tentatively TRBD1 (6 bases). This sample comprised cultured CD8+ T cells from PBMCs, obtained from culture after CMV antigen stimulation. This clonotype was obtained from a human donor in good health (CMV status not recorded). Some clones in this sample may be carry-over from other donors' samples. The CDR3 protein is CASSSPGGLRGYTF. CDR3 nucleotides: TGTGCCAGCAGCTCCCCCGGGGGCCTGAGGGGCTACACCTTC.